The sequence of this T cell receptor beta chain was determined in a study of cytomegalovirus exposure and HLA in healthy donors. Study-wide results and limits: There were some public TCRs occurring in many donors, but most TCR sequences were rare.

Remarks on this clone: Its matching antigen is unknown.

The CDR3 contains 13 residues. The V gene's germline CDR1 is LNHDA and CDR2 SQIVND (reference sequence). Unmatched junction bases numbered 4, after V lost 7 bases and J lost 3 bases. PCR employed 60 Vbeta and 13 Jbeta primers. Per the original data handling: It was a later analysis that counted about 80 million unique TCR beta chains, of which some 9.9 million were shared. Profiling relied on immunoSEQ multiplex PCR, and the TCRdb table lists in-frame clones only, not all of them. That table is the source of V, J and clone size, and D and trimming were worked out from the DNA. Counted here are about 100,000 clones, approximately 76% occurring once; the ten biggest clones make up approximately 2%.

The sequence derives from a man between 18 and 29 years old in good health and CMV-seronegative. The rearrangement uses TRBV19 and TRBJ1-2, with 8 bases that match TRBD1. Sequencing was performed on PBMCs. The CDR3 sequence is CASTPDRDYGYTF. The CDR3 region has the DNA TGTGCCAGTACCCCGGACAGGGACTATGGCTACACCTTC.